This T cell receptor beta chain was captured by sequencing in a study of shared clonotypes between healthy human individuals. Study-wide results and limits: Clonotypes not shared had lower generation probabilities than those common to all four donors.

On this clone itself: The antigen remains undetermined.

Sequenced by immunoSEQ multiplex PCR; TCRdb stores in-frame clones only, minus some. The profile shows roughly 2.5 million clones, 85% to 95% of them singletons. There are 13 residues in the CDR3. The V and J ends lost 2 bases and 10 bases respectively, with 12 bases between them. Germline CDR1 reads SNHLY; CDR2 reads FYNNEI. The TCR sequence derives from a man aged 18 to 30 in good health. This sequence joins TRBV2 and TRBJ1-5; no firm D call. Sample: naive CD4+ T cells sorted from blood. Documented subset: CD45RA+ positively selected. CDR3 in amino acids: CASSERVSGPQHF. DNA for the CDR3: TGTGCCAGCAGTGAAAGGGTTAGCGGCCCCCAGCATTTT.